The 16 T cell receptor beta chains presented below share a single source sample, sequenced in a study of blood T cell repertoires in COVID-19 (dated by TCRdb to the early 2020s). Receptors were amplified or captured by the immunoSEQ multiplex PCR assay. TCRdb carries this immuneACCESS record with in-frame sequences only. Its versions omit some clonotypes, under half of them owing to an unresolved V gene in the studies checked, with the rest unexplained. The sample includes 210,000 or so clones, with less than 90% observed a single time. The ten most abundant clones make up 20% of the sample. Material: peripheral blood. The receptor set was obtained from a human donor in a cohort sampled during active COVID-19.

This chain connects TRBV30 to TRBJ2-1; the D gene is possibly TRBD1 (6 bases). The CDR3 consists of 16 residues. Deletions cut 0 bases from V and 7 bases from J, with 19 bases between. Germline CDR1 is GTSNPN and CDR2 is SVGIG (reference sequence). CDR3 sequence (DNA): TGTGCCTGGAGTGTACTTCAGGGGCCGGGCCTGAATGAGCAGTTCTTC. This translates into CAWSVLQGPGLNEQFF.

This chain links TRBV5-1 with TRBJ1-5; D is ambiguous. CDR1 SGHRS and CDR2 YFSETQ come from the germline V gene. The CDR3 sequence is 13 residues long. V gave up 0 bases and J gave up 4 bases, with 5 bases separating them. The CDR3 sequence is CASSLGQNQPQHF. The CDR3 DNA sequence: TGCGCCAGCAGCTTGGGGCAAAATCAGCCCCAGCATTTT.

The CDR3 DNA reads TGTGCCAGTAGTCCTACCGGACAGGCGTTGGGAGACGAGCAGTACGTC. It encodes CASSPTGQALGDEQYV. V gene TRBV19 combines with J gene TRBJ2-7; 7 nucleotides align to TRBD1. Germline V gene data show CDR1 as LNHDA and CDR2 as SQIVND (reference sequence). This CDR3 has 16 amino acids. Losses at the gene ends were 5 bases for V and 5 bases for J; bases not matched to a gene: 15.

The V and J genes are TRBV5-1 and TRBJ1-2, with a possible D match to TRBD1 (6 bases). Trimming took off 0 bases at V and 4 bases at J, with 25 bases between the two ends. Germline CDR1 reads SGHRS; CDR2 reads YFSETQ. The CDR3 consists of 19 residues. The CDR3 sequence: CASSLAAGQTSRFGYGYTF. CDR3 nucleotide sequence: TGCGCCAGCAGCTTGGCGGCCGGACAGACTTCTCGGTTCGGCTATGGCTACACCTTC.

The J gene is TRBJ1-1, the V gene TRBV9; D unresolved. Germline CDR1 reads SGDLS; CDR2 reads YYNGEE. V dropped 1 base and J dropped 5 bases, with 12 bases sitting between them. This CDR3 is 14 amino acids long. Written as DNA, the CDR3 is TGTGCCAGCAGCGTATTTGAGGGCGCTACTGAAGCTTTCTTT. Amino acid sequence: CASSVFEGATEAFF.

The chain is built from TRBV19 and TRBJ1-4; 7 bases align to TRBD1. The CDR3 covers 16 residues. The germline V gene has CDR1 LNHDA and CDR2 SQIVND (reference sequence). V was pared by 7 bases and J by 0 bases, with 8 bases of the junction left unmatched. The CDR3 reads CASTARGQPTNEKLFF. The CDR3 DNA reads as TGTGCCAGTACCGCGAGGGGACAGCCAACTAATGAAAAACTGTTTTTT.

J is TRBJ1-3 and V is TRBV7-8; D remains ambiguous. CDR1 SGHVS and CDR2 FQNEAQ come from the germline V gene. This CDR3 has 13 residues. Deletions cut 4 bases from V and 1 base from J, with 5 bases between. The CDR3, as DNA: TGTGCCAGCAGCTCGGTATCTGGAAACACCATATATTTT. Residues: CASSSVSGNTIYF. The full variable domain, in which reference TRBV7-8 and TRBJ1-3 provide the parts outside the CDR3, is GAGVSQSPRYKVAKRGQDVALRCDPISGHVSLFWYQQALGQGPEFLTYFQNEAQLDKSGLPSDRFFAERPEGSVSTLKIQRTQQEDSAVYLCASSSVSGNTIYFGEGSWLTVV.

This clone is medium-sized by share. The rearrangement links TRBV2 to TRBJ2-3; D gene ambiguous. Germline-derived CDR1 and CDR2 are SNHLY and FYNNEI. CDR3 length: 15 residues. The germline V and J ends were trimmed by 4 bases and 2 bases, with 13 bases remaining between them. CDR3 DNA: TGTGCCAGCAGTGGTGGTAGCAGAAACACAGATACGCAGTATTTT. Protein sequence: CASSGGSRNTDTQYF.

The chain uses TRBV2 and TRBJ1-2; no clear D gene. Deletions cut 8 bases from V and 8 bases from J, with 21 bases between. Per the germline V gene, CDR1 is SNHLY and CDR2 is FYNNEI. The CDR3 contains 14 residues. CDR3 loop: CASHTQRRGLGYTF. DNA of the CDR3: TGTGCCAGCCATACCCAGCGGCGCGGTTTAGGCTACACCTTC. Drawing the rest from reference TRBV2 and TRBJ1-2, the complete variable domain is EPEVTQTPSHQVTQMGQEVILRCVPISNHLYFYWYRQILGQKVEFLVSFYNNEISEKSEIFDDQFSVERPDGSNFTLKIRSTKLEDSAMYFCASHTQRRGLGYTFGSGTRLTVV.

In DNA form, the CDR3 reads TGTGCCAGCAGTAGGGGACAGGGCGAGCAGTACTTC. Residues: CASSRGQGEQYF. V gene TRBV6-5 combines with J gene TRBJ2-7; TRBD1 matches at 9 bases. CDR3 length: 12 residues. J lost 6 bases, V lost 5 bases, and 2 bases had no gene match. The V gene's germline CDR1 is MNHEY and CDR2 SVGAGI.

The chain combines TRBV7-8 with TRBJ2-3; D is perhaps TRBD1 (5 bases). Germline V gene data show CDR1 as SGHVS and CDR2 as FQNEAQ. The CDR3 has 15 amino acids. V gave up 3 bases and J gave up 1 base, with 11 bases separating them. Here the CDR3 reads CASSFQGFRTDTQYF. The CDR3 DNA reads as TGTGCCAGCAGCTTTCAGGGTTTCCGCACAGATACGCAGTATTTT.

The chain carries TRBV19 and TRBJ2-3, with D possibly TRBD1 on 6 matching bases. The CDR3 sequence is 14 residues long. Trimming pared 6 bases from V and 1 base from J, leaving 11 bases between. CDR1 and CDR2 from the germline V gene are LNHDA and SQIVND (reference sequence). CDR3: CASSTQGRTDTQYF. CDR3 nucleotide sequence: TGTGCCAGTAGCACGCAGGGGCGCACAGATACGCAGTATTTT.

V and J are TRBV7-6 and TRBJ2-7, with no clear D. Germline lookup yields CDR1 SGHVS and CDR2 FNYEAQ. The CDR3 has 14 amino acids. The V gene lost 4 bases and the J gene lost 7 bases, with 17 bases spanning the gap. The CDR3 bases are TGTGCCAGCAGCTCTGTTTCGGGTGTTGGGGAGCAGTACTTC. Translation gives CASSSVSGVGEQYF. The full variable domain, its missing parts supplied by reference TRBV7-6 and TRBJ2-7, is GAGVSQSPRYKVTKRGQDVALRCDPISGHVSLYWYRQALGQGPEFLTYFNYEAQQDKSGLPNDRFSAERPEGSISTLTIQRTEQRDSAMYRCASSSVSGVGEQYFGPGTRLTVT.

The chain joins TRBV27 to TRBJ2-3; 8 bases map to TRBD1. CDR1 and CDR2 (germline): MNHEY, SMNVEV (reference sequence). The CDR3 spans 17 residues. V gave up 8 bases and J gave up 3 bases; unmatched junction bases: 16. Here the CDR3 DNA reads TGTGCCAGCGGGGAAGGGATCGTCAGGGGGCCGACAGATACGCAGTATTTT. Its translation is CASGEGIVRGPTDTQYF.

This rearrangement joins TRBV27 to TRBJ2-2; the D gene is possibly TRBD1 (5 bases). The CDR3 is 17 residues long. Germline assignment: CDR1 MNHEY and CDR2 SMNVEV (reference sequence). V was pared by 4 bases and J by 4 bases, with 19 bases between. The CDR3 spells CASSYRGNLFFTGELFF. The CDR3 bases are TGTGCCAGCAGTTATAGGGGAAATCTGTTCTTCACCGGGGAGCTGTTTTTT.

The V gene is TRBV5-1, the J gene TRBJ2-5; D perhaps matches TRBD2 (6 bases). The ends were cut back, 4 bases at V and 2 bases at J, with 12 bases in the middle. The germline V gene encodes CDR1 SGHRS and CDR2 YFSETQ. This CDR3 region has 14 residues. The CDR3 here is CASSNTGVQETQYF. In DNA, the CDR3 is TGCGCCAGCAGCAACACGGGGGTACAAGAGACCCAGTACTTC.